This record concerns one T cell receptor beta chain sequence. Antigen: not known. This entry belongs to a study of brain T cells in children with intractable seizures. Study-level findings and limits: Absence of clones before surgery may stem from lower sequencing depth.

The time point is: blood from clinic visit 5 months post-surgery; TSC patient then seizure free. Sequenced by immunoSEQ multiplex PCR; TCRdb stores in-frame clones only, minus some. The table shows about 350,000 clones, with over 85% occurring only once. From germline, CDR1 is SGHTS and CDR2 YDEGEE. This CDR3 comprises 15 residues. With V trimmed by 5 bases and J by 6 bases, 12 bases remained unmatched. Sequencing used peripheral blood, obtained about 5 months after surgery. The chain recombines TRBV5-8 with TRBJ2-7; 9 nucleotides agree with TRBD1. The clonotype was recovered from a boy younger than two with tuberous sclerosis and intractable seizures. The DNA of the CDR3 is TGTGCCAGCAGACGGAGACAGGGGGTACCCGGCGAGCAGTACTTC. Its translation is CASRRRQGVPGEQYF.